This TCR beta chain stems from a study of regulatory T cells in long-lasting Graves disease. Time point meaning: newly diagnosed GD, antithyroid drugs for less than 3 months. PBMC-extracted RNA yielded the TCR library. Criteria from the American Thyroid Association guidelines were applied to diagnose Graves' disease. In this sample, this clonotype turned up many times. Combining iRepertoire HTBI primers with Arm-PCR of CDR3 regions, the authors built TCR beta libraries. Each CDR3 protein gets one entry after TCRdb re-called the multiplex PCR reads with MiXCR. Here the sample spans under 300,000 distinct CDR3 sequences, 20% being singletons. The specimen was peripheral blood mononuclear cells (PBMCs), collected at new diagnosis, from a patient treated with antithyroid drugs. The receptor was derived from a female donor with Graves disease.

CDR3 sequence: CASSGSATYKQFF. Here the CDR3 DNA reads TGTGCCAGCAGTGGGTCAGCAACTTATAAGCAGTTCTTC. This chain links TRBV2 with TRBJ2-1; the D is unclear. This CDR3 region has 13 residues. V gave up 4 bases and J gave up 11 bases, with 15 bases separating them. The germline V gene encodes CDR1 SNHLY and CDR2 FYNNEI.